The T cell receptor beta chain described here comes from a study of shared clonotypes between healthy human individuals. This clone appeared once. Its matching antigen is unknown. Study conclusions and caveats: With a few donors compared, approximately 5.5% of naive CD4 clonotypes were shared.

Trimming took 6 bases from V and 3 from J, leaving 16 bases between them. The CDR3 consists of 15 residues. CDR1 is MNHEY and CDR2 is SMNVEV in the germline V gene (reference sequence). TCRdb keeps only in-frame clones here, not all; method: immunoSEQ multiplex PCR. The table lists more than 2 million clones, around 95% of them singletons. Specimen: naive CD4+ T cells sorted from blood. Regarding subset: CD45RA+ positively selected. The chain has TRBV27 and TRBJ2-3; D unresolved. The origin of this receptor is a man younger than 35 in good health. The CDR3 region has the DNA TGTGCCAGCAGATTGAGTCTAGAAATAACAGATACGCAGTATTTT. Translated, it gives CASRLSLEITDTQYF.